The sample holds a few counts of the clone carrying this TCR beta chain. Its antigen remains unknown. TCRdb fed the reads into MiXCR, producing one record per CDR3 protein. The sample carries 650,000 to 850,000 distinct CDR3 sequences, almost 30% recorded once. The sample comes from a study of T cell repertoires in cytomegalovirus infection. Study background: Matching HLA type, along with CMV infection, was indicated by public TCR beta signatures. Findings of the study overall: CMV carriers having the relevant HLA were flagged by cumulative public TCR beta family frequency.

The CDR3 covers 15 residues. Germline values: CDR1 SEHNR, CDR2 FQNEAQ (reference sequence). Trimming removed 1 base from V and 8 bases from J; junction bases left unmatched: 5. The clonotype comes from a human donor in good health (CMV status not recorded). Some clones in this sample may be carry-over from other donors' samples. The sample here was cultured CD8+ T cells from PBMCs, taken from culture after CMV antigen stimulation. This sequence joins TRBV7-9 and TRBJ1-2, with 12 positions matching TRBD1. The CDR3 is CASSLGDRGRRGYTF. DNA for the CDR3: TGTGCCAGCAGCTTAGGGGACAGGGGGCGCCGAGGCTACACCTTC.